This entry is about one T cell receptor (beta chain). The target antigen is unknown. A much larger clonotype is one base distant, so this may be a read error. This CDR3 region has 14 residues. The germline V and J ends were trimmed by 5 bases and 1 base, with 12 bases remaining between them. From germline, CDR1 is DFQATT and CDR2 SNEGSKA (reference sequence). This sample stems from a study of T cells in Graves' hyperthyroidism and ophthalmopathy. Diagnosing involved the use of clinical symptoms, serum thyroxine and TRAb, thyroid ultrasound and orbital computed tomography. From less than 13 ml of fresh peripheral blood, PBMCs were isolated. RNA transcripts yielded amplified TCR beta CDR3 regions. The HTBI set primed first-round TCR CDR3 RT-PCR. TCRdb ran MiXCR on the multiplex PCR reads and lists one entry per CDR3 protein. The repertoire holds 450,000 to 650,000 distinct CDR3 sequences, with 14% as singletons.

Findings of the study overall: The blood repertoire included most of the expanded thyroid clonotypes above 0.001. Separation of ophthalmopathy from stable hyperthyroidism was achieved by a 13 V-J model.

The source of this sequence is a woman aged 18-29 years with Graves' ophthalmopathy. The sample taken for sequencing was blood. V usage is TRBV20-1 and J usage is TRBJ2-1, with D possibly being TRBD2 (5 bases). Here the CDR3 DNA reads TGCAGTGCTGGTTCTAAGCGGTCCTACAATGAGCAGTTCTTC. Amino acids: CSAGSKRSYNEQFF.